The clone carrying this TCR beta chain was detected a few times. Its antigen remains unidentified. The length of the CDR3 is 14 residues. Germline CDR1 reads SGHAT; CDR2 reads FQDESV (reference sequence). Trimming removed 2 bases from V and 3 bases from J, with 11 bases in between. This entry comes from a study of CD8+CD57+ T cells in acquired aplastic anemia. Study background: Roughly 3 ug was the average amount of DNA from sorted CD4+ and CD8+ cells.

Genomic DNA was employed as the template in profiling TCR beta VDJ and CDR3. From the reads, TCRdb called clonotypes with MiXCR, one entry per CDR3 protein. Here the sample spans approximately 270,000 distinct CDR3 sequences, 55% to 65% being singletons. Study results and limitations: Patients and controls turned out to have roughly 29 CD8+ CDR3 sequences in common. Simpson's diversity of CD8+ cells was not significantly different in patients compared with controls.

This chain joins TRBV11-1 and TRBJ2-7; perhaps TRBD1 as D (5 bases). Sequenced input: sorted CD4+, CD8+, or CD8+CD57+ T cells (not recorded which) from PBMCs. The TCR was taken from a human donor with severe aplastic anemia or a healthy control (not recorded which). This CDR3 is CASSLLQVNYEQYF. The CDR3 DNA follows: TGTGCCAGCAGCTTATTACAGGTTAACTACGAGCAGTACTTC.